This TCR beta chain is from a study of graft-versus-host responses after intestinal transplantation. On the study more broadly: The study gave all recipients anti-thymocyte globulin induction, then tacrolimus and steroids for 2 to 3 years.

V lost 3 bases and J lost 8, with 13 bases in between. The CDR3 totals 14 residues. Germline V gene data show CDR1 as LGHNA and CDR2 as YSLEER. Concerning this clone: What it binds is unknown.

Study-wide findings and caveats: Investigators detected GvH clones in recipient marrow, with some emerging earlier in ileum or blood. The study found high graft-versus-host to host-versus-graft clonal ratios in allografts of patients with graft-donor T cell macrochimerism. Declines in HvG clones occurring early post-transplant were associated with peak circulating GvH clone levels.

Assay: immunoSEQ multiplex PCR; the TCRdb copy retains only in-frame clones and omits some. Among about 110,000 clones, approximately 93% were seen once, and the ten largest hold roughly 1%. This receptor was taken from a human donor who was the organ donor for an intestinal transplant. This chain uses TRBV4-3 with TRBJ1-4; D is possibly TRBD1 (6 bases). The source material was unstimulated CD8+ T cells sorted from spleen or lymph node cells, sampled before transplant. CDR3 DNA: TGCGCCAGCAGCCAGCCAGGGGTTGGGGAAAAACTGTTTTTT. Its protein is CASSQPGVGEKLFF.